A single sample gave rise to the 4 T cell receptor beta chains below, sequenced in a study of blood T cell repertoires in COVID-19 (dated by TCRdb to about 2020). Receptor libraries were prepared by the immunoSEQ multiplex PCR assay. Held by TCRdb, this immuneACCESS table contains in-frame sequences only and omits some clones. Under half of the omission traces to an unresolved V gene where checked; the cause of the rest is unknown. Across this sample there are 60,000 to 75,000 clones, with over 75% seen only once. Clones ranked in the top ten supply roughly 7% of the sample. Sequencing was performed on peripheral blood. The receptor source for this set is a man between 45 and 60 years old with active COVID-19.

CDR3 nucleotides: TGTGCCAGCAGGACCGGGTATAATTCACCCCTCCACTTT. It translates to CASRTGYNSPLHF. V gene TRBV27 combines with J gene TRBJ1-6; D call uncertain. CDR3 length equals 13 residues. V was trimmed by 6 bases and J by 4 bases, leaving 7 bases between them. Germline CDR1 MNHEY, CDR2 SMNVEV (reference sequence).

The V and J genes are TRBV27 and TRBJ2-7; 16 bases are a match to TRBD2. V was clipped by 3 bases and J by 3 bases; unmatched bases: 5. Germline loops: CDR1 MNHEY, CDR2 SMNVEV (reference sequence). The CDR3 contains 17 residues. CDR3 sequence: CASSLGTSGRANYEQYF. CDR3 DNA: TGTGCCAGCAGTTTGGGGACTAGCGGGAGGGCAAACTACGAGCAGTACTTC.

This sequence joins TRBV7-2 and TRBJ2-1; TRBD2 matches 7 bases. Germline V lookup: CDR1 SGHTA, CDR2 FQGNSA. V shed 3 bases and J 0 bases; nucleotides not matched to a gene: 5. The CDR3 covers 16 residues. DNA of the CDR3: TGTGCCAGCAGCTTTAACGGCGGGAGCTCCTACAATGAGCAGTTCTTC. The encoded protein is CASSFNGGSSYNEQFF. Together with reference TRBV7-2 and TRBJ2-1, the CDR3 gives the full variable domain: GAGVSQSPSNKVTEKGKDVELRCDPISGHTALYWYRQSLGQGLEFLIYFQGNSAPDKSGLPSDRFSAERTGGSVSTLTIQRTQQEDSAVYLCASSFNGGSSYNEQFFGPGTRLTVL.

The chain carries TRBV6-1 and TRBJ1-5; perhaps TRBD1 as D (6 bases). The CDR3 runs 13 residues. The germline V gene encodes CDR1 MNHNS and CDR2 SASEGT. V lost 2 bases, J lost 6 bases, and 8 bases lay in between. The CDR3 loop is CASSERGIQPQHF. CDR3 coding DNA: TGTGCCAGCAGTGAAAGGGGGATTCAGCCCCAGCATTTT.